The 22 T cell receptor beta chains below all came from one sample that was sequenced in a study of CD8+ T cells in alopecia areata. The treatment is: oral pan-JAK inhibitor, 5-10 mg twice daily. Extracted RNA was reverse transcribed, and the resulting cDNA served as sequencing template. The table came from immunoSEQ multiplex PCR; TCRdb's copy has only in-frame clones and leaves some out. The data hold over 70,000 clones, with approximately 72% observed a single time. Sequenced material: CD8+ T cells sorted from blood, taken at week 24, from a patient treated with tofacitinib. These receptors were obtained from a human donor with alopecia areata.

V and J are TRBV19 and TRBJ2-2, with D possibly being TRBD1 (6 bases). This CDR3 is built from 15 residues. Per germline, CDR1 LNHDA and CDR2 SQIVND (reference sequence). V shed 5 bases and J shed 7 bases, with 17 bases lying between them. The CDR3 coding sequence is TGTGCCAGTAGTGTCCCGCCTACAGGGAACGGGGAGCTGTTTTTT. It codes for CASSVPPTGNGELFF.

The CDR3 DNA sequence: TGCGCCAGCAGCCAAGTCTGGGGGGACACTGAAGCTTTCTTT. This codes for CASSQVWGDTEAFF. The chain combines TRBV4-1 with TRBJ1-1, with D maybe TRBD1 (5 bases). Germline V gene lookup returns CDR1 MGHRA and CDR2 YSYEKL. The CDR3 contains 14 residues. Trimming pared 1 base from V and 3 bases from J, leaving 9 bases between.

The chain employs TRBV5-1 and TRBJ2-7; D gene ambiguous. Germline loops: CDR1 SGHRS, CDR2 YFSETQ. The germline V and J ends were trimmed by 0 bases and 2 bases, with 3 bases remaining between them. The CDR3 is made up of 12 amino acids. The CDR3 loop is CASSLAPYEQYF. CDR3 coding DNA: TGCGCCAGCAGCTTGGCGCCCTACGAGCAGTACTTC.

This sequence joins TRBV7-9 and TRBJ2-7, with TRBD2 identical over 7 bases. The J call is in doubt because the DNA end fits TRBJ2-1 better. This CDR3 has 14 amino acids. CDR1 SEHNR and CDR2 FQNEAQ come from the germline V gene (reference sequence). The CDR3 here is CASSFGGTYNEQFF. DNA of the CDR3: TGTGCCAGCAGCTTCGGGGGGACCTACAATGAGCAGTTCTTC.

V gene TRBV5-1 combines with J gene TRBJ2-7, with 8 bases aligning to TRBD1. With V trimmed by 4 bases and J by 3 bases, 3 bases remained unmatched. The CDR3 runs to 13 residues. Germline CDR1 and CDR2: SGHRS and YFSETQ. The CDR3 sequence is CASSRGQGYEQYF. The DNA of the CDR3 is TGCGCCAGCAGCCGCGGACAGGGCTACGAGCAGTACTTC. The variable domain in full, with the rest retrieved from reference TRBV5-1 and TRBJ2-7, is KAGVTQTPRYLIKTRGQQVTLSCSPISGHRSVSWYQQTPGQGLQFLFEYFSETQRNKGNFPGRFSGRQFSNSRSEMNVSTLELGDSALYLCASSRGQGYEQYFGPGTRLTVT.

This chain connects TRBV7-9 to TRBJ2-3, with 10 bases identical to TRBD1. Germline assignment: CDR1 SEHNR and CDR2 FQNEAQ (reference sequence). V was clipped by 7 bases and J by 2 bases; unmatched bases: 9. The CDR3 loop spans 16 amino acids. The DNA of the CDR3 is TGTGCCAGCATCAATACCGGGACAGGGGTCACAGATACGCAGTATTTT. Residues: CASINTGTGVTDTQYF.

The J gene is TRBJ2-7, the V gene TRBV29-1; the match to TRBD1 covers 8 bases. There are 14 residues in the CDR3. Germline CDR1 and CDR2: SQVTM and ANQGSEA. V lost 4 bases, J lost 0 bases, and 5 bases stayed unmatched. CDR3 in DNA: TGCAGCGTTGTTGGACAGGGCCTCTCCTACGAGCAGTACTTC. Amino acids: CSVVGQGLSYEQYF.

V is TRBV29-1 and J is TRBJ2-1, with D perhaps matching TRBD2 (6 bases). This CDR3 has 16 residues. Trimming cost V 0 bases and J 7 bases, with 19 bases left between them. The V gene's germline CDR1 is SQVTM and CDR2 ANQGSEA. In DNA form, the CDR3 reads TGCAGCGTTGAAGATCAACTAGCAATCGGTAGGAATGAGCAGTTCTTC. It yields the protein CSVEDQLAIGRNEQFF.

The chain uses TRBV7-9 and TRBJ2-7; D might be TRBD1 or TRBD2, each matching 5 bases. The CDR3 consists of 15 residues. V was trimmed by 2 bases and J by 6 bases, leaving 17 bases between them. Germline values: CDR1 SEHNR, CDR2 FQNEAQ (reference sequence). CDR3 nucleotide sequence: TGTGCCAGCAGCTTATCGGGGTACTCTCAGGGCGAGCAGTACTTC. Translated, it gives CASSLSGYSQGEQYF. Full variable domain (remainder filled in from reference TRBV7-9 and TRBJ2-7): DTGVSQNPRHKITKRGQNVTFRCDPISEHNRLYWYRQTLGQGPEFLTYFQNEAQLEKSRLLSDRFSAERPKGSFSTLEIQRTEQGDSAMYLCASSLSGYSQGEQYFGPGTRLTVT.

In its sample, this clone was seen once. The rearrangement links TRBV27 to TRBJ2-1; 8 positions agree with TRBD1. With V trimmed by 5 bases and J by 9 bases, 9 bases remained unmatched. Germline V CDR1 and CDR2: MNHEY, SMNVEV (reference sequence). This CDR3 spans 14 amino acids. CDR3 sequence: CASSPSTGGREQFF. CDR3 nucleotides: TGTGCCAGCAGTCCCTCAACAGGGGGACGTGAGCAGTTCTTC.

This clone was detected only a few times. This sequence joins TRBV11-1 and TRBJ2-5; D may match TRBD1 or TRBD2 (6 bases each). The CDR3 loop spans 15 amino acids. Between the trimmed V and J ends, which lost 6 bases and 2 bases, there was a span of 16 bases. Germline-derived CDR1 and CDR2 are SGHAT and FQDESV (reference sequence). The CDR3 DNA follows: TGTGCCAGCAGATCGGGGGCCCAGGGACAAGAGACCCAGTACTTC. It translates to CASRSGAQGQETQYF.

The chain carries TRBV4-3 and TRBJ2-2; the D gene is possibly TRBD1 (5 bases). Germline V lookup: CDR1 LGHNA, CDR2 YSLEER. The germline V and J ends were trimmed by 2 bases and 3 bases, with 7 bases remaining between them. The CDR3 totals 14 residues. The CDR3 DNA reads TGCGCCAGCAGCCAAACAGGTCACACCGGGGAGCTGTTTTTT. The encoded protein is CASSQTGHTGELFF.

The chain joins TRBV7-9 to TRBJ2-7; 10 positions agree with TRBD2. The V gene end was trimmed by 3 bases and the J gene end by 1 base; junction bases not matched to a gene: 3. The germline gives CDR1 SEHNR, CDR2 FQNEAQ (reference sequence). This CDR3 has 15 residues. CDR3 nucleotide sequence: TGTGCCAGCAGCTTCGCACTAGCGGGGTCCTACGAGCAGTACTTC. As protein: CASSFALAGSYEQYF.

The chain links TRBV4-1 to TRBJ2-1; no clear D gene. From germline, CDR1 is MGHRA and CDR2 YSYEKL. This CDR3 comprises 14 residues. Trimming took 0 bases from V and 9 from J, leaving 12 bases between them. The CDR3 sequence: CASSQDGSVIEQFF. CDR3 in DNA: TGCGCCAGCAGCCAAGATGGTTCGGTAATTGAGCAGTTCTTC.

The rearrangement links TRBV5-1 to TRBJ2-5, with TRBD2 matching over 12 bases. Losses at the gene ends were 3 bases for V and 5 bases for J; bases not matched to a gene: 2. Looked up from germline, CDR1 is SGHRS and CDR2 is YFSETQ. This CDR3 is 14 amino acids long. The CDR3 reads CASSSSGGAETQYF. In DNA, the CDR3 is TGCGCCAGCAGCTCTAGCGGGGGGGCGGAGACCCAGTACTTC.

CDR3 DNA sequence: TGCAGCGTTGTAGAAGGGGACTACAATGAGCAGTTCTTC. Translated, it gives CSVVEGDYNEQFF. The genes are TRBV29-1 and TRBJ2-1; D may be TRBD1 (5 bases). With 4 bases removed from V and 3 bases from J, the gap between germline ends came to 10 bases. CDR3 length: 13 amino acids. Per germline, CDR1 SQVTM and CDR2 ANQGSEA.

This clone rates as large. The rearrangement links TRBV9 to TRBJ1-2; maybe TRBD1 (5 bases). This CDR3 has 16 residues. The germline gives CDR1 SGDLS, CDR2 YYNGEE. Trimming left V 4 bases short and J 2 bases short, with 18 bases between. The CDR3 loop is CASSYYRDGSNYGYTF. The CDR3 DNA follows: TGTGCCAGCAGCTATTACCGGGACGGTTCAAACTATGGCTACACCTTC. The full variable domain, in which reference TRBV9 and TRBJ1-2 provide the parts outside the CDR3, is DSGVTQTPKHLITATGQRVTLRCSPRSGDLSVYWYQQSLDQGLQFLIQYYNGEERAKGNILERFSAQQFPDLHSELNLSSLELGDSALYFCASSYYRDGSNYGYTFGSGTRLTVV.

This CDR3 is CASSLGTSGGDTQYF. CDR3 in DNA: TGTGCCAGCAGCTTAGGGACTAGCGGGGGAGATACGCAGTATTTT. The gene calls are TRBV7-2 and TRBJ2-3; 13 bases are shared with TRBD2. Germline lookup yields CDR1 SGHTA and CDR2 FQGNSA. The CDR3 has 15 residues. The ends lost 1 base at V and 5 bases at J; junction bases unmatched: 0.

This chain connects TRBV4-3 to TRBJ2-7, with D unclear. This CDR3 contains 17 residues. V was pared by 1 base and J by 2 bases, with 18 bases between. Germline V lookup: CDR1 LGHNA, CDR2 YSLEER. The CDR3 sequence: CASSQVLGGNQPYEQYF. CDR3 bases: TGCGCCAGCAGCCAAGTCCTTGGTGGTAACCAACCCTACGAGCAGTACTTC.

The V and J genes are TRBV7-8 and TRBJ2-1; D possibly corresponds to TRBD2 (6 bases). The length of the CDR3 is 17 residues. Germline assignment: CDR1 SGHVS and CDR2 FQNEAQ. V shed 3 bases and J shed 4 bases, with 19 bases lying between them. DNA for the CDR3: TGTGCCAGCAGCTTTAGTCCGACCGGGAGTACGTACAATGAGCAGTTCTTC. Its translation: CASSFSPTGSTYNEQFF.

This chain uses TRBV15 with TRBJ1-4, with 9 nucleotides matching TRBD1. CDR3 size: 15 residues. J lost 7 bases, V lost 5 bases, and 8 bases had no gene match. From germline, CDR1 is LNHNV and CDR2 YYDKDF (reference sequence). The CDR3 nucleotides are TGTGCCACCAGCTCCGGAAAGACAGGGGGTGAAAAACTGTTTTTT. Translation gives CATSSGKTGGEKLFF.

The CDR3 here is CAGIYIPGQGYGQPQHF. The DNA for the CDR3 is TGTGCCGGCATCTACATACCGGGACAGGGTTACGGACAGCCCCAGCATTTT. The genes are TRBV27 and TRBJ1-5; 9 bases match TRBD1. The ends lost 11 bases at V and 7 bases at J; junction bases unmatched: 21. The CDR3 contains 17 residues. Per germline, CDR1 MNHEY and CDR2 SMNVEV (reference sequence).